The subject of this entry is one TCR beta chain. Its antigen is still unknown. Method: immunoSEQ multiplex PCR; TCRdb's copy keeps in-frame clones and lacks some. The sample shows thousands of clones, about four fifths of them seen only once. The sample is drawn from a study of tumor-infiltrating lymphocytes in localized non-small cell lung cancer. General study results and limits: Different pieces of the same tissue went to different assays, confounding technical variation with intratumor heterogeneity. Available tissue quantity limited TCR sequencing to a patient subset. IM1 and IM2 tumors showed no difference in T-cell fraction.

CDR1 SEHNR and CDR2 FQNEAQ come from the germline V gene (reference sequence). V lost 5 bases to trimming and J lost 3 bases, with 14 bases between them. The CDR3 consists of 15 residues. V gene TRBV7-9 combines with J gene TRBJ2-1; either TRBD1 or TRBD2 may fit D (6 bases each). Sequencing used lung tumor tissue. The sequence was obtained from a human donor with non-small cell lung cancer. This chain's CDR3 is CASSPGGGFYNEQFF. Here the CDR3 DNA reads TGTGCCAGCAGCCCCGGGGGCGGGTTCTACAATGAGCAGTTCTTC. The full variable domain, in which reference TRBV7-9 and TRBJ2-1 provide the parts outside the CDR3, is DTGVSQNPRHKITKRGQNVTFRCDPISEHNRLYWYRQTLGQGPEFLTYFQNEAQLEKSRLLSDRFSAERPKGSFSTLEIQRTEQGDSAMYLCASSPGGGFYNEQFFGPGTRLTVL.